The 32 T cell receptor beta chains in this list originate from one sample, sequenced in a study of cytomegalovirus exposure and HLA in healthy donors. The PCR made use of 60 Vbeta and 13 Jbeta primers. Data came from immunoSEQ multiplex PCR; TCRdb stores just in-frame clones and leaves some out. In the table there are approximately 120,000 clones, 77% of which are singletons. Sequenced sample: PBMCs. All receptors come from a woman in her thirties or forties in good health and CMV-seropositive.

The chain recombines TRBV7-6 with TRBJ2-5; a possible D gene is TRBD2 (7 bases). Per the germline V gene, CDR1 is SGHVS and CDR2 is FNYEAQ. V dropped 0 bases and J dropped 4 bases, with 12 bases sitting between them. The length of the CDR3 is 15 residues. The CDR3 sequence is CASSLAGGEGETQYF. CDR3 bases: TGTGCCAGCAGCTTAGCAGGGGGGGAAGGAGAGACCCAGTACTTC.

A few counts support this clone. The rearrangement links TRBV5-1 to TRBJ2-1; TRBD2 matches at 7 bases. This CDR3 spans 14 amino acids. V was clipped by 1 base and J by 4 bases; unmatched bases: 2. Germline V lookup: CDR1 SGHRS, CDR2 YFSETQ. The CDR3: CASSLTSAYNEQFF. The CDR3 DNA reads as TGCGCCAGCAGCTTGACTAGCGCGTACAATGAGCAGTTCTTC. Complete variable domain (other parts from reference TRBV5-1 and TRBJ2-1): KAGVTQTPRYLIKTRGQQVTLSCSPISGHRSVSWYQQTPGQGLQFLFEYFSETQRNKGNFPGRFSGRQFSNSRSEMNVSTLELGDSALYLCASSLTSAYNEQFFGPGTRLTVL.

This chain connects TRBV5-1 to TRBJ2-7; tentatively, D is TRBD1 (6 bases). This CDR3 contains 12 residues. The germline V gene has CDR1 SGHRS and CDR2 YFSETQ. V lost 5 bases and J 4 bases, leaving 10 bases between the germline ends. CDR3 in amino acids: CASREDSYEQYF. CDR3 in DNA: TGCGCCAGCAGGGAGGACAGTTACGAGCAGTACTTC.

The gene calls are TRBV27 and TRBJ2-1, with a weak D call TRBD1 (6 bases). Germline loops: CDR1 MNHEY, CDR2 SMNVEV (reference sequence). The CDR3 runs 14 residues. The V gene lost 5 bases and the J gene lost 6 bases, with 14 bases spanning the gap. The CDR3 sequence: CASSPRPDSNEQFF. CDR3 DNA sequence: TGTGCCAGCAGTCCCCGACCGGACAGCAATGAGCAGTTCTTC.

J is TRBJ2-5 and V is TRBV6-6, with a weak D call TRBD2 (5 bases). With 7 bases removed from V and 5 bases from J, the gap between germline ends came to 14 bases. Germline V gene sequence: CDR1 MNHNY, CDR2 SVGAGI (reference sequence). CDR3 length equals 13 residues. CDR3 protein: CASTAPGVETQYF. Here the CDR3 DNA reads TGTGCCAGCACCGCCCCCGGGGTCGAGACCCAGTACTTC.

The gene calls are TRBV18 and TRBJ2-1; 8 nucleotides agree with TRBD1. V trimming: 3 bases; J trimming: 5 bases; junction bases outside the gene matches: 3. CDR1 and CDR2 (germline): KGHSH, LQKENI. The CDR3 runs 14 residues. This CDR3 is CASSPSGQDNEQFF. Here the CDR3 DNA reads TGTGCCAGCTCACCGTCGGGACAGGACAATGAGCAGTTCTTC.

The chain's CDR3 is CASSISLLAGGPRGEQYF. The DNA of the CDR3 is TGTGCCAGCAGCATCTCACTACTAGCGGGAGGGCCGAGAGGGGAGCAGTACTTC. The chain joins TRBV13 to TRBJ2-7, with TRBD2 matching 13 bases. Trimming took 5 bases from V and 7 from J; bases not matched to a gene: 17. The CDR3 extends over 18 amino acids. Germline V lookup: CDR1 PRHDT, CDR2 FYEKMQ (reference sequence).

The V and J genes are TRBV21-1 and TRBJ2-7; the table's D call, TRBD1, was not checked against the DNA. TRBV21-1 represents a pseudogene. The CDR3 loop spans 15 amino acids. CDR3 nucleotide sequence: TGTGCCAGCGCTACTCAAGGACAGGGGAGGTGCGAGCAGTACTTC. It yields the protein CASATQGQGRCEQYF.

The rearrangement links TRBV29-1 to TRBJ2-7; D might be TRBD2 (6 bases). Trimming pared 8 bases from V and 2 bases from J, leaving 10 bases between. Per germline, CDR1 SQVTM and CDR2 ANQGSEA. The CDR3 contains 11 residues. The CDR3 nucleotides read TGCAGCATCCTAGCGACCTACGAGCAGTACTTC. Its protein is CSILATYEQYF.

DNA of the CDR3: TGCGCCAGCAGCTTTGGGGGTGGGACTATCGCTCGGAATGAGCAGTTCTTC. It translates to CASSFGGGTIARNEQFF. V and J are TRBV5-1 and TRBJ2-1; TRBD2 aligns across 7 bases. The ends lost 2 bases at V and 7 bases at J; junction bases unmatched: 15. The CDR3 contains 17 residues. Germline V CDR1 and CDR2: SGHRS, YFSETQ. The variable domain in full, completed from reference TRBV5-1 and TRBJ2-1, reads KAGVTQTPRYLIKTRGQQVTLSCSPISGHRSVSWYQQTPGQGLQFLFEYFSETQRNKGNFPGRFSGRQFSNSRSEMNVSTLELGDSALYLCASSFGGGTIARNEQFFGPGTRLTVL.

This chain joins TRBV30 and TRBJ2-1; 11 bases align to TRBD2. The CDR3 sequence is 14 residues long. The germline V gene has CDR1 GTSNPN and CDR2 SVGIG (reference sequence). Losses at the gene ends were 4 bases for V and 5 bases for J; bases not matched to a gene: 4. The CDR3 DNA reads TGTGCCTGGAATAGCGGGAGGGCCAACAATGAGCAGTTCTTC. Protein sequence: CAWNSGRANNEQFF.

The V and J genes are TRBV2 and TRBJ2-1, with D maybe TRBD1 (5 bases). CDR1 is SNHLY, CDR2 FYNNEI, per germline. Trimming took 7 bases from V and 5 from J, leaving 12 bases between them. This CDR3 comprises 13 residues. The CDR3: CASKRGPDNEQFF. CDR3 DNA: TGTGCCAGCAAAAGGGGCCCGGACAATGAGCAGTTCTTC. Full variable domain (rest looked up from reference TRBV2 and TRBJ2-1): EPEVTQTPSHQVTQMGQEVILRCVPISNHLYFYWYRQILGQKVEFLVSFYNNEISEKSEIFDDQFSVERPDGSNFTLKIRSTKLEDSAMYFCASKRGPDNEQFFGPGTRLTVL.

The CDR3 DNA is TGTGCCAGCAGTTTTACACTAGCGGGACTTGTCCCAGATACGCAGTATTTT. It translates to CASSFTLAGLVPDTQYF. The chain carries TRBV28 and TRBJ2-3; the match to TRBD2 covers 10 bases. Germline loops: CDR1 MDHEN, CDR2 SYDVKM. V shed 3 bases, J shed 4 bases, and the junction held 10 bases outside the gene matches. The CDR3 runs to 17 residues.

J is TRBJ1-2 and V is TRBV18, with D possibly being TRBD1 (6 bases). The V gene's germline CDR1 is KGHSH and CDR2 LQKENI. CDR3 length: 13 amino acids. Between the trimmed V and J ends, which lost 6 bases and 6 bases, there was a span of 14 bases. The CDR3: CASSPRQDDGYTF. Written as DNA, the CDR3 is TGTGCCAGCTCTCCCCGACAGGATGATGGCTACACCTTC.

This clone appeared a single time. V is TRBV7-9 and J is TRBJ2-6; 7 bases match TRBD1. V gave up 0 bases and J gave up 0 bases; unmatched junction bases: 2. The CDR3 sequence is 17 residues long. Germline values: CDR1 SEHNR, CDR2 FQNEAQ (reference sequence). The chain's CDR3 is CASSLAGTVSGANVLTF. As DNA, the CDR3 is TGTGCCAGCAGCTTAGCCGGGACAGTCTCTGGGGCCAACGTCCTGACTTTC.

As DNA, the CDR3 is TGTGCCAGCAGTCCAGCCGAGAGTAACAGGCCCCTTAATGAAAAACTGTTTTTT. Encoded protein: CASSPAESNRPLNEKLFF. The J gene is TRBJ1-4, the V gene TRBV2; D perhaps matches TRBD1 (5 bases). This CDR3 is 18 amino acids long. The ends were cut back, 5 bases at V and 4 bases at J, with 23 bases in the middle. Germline V gene data show CDR1 as SNHLY and CDR2 as FYNNEI.

The CDR3: CASRGQGVNTEAFF. In DNA form, the CDR3 reads TGTGCCAGCAGGGGACAGGGAGTGAACACTGAAGCTTTCTTT. This sequence joins TRBV6-5 and TRBJ1-1, with 9 bases aligning to TRBD1. Germline assignment: CDR1 MNHEY and CDR2 SVGAGI. The J segment lost 0 bases and the V segment lost 6 bases, leaving 2 bases of the junction unmatched. The CDR3 has 14 amino acids.

V gene TRBV4-1 combines with J gene TRBJ2-3, with 13 positions matching TRBD2. CDR1 and CDR2 from the germline V gene are MGHRA and YSYEKL. V was pared by 4 bases and J by 4 bases, with 5 bases of the junction left unmatched. This CDR3 is 16 amino acids long. The CDR3 nucleotides are TGCGCCAGCAGCCTGGGACTAGCGGGATCGGCAGATACGCAGTATTTT. It encodes CASSLGLAGSADTQYF.

As for this clone: A junction end diverges from the germline sequence, so it may reflect a read error. The chain uses TRBV7-9 and TRBJ1-3; no clear D. The length of the CDR3 is 15 residues. CDR1 is SEHNR and CDR2 is FQNEAQ in the germline V gene (reference sequence). CDR3 residues: CSSSFAGLGGNTIYF. CDR3 DNA: TGTTCCAGCAGCTTTGCAGGTCTTGGCGGAAACACCATATATTTT.

The chain combines TRBV7-9 with TRBJ2-1; 11 bases agree with TRBD2. The CDR3 contains 17 residues. The germline V gene has CDR1 SEHNR and CDR2 FQNEAQ (reference sequence). Germline trimming cut 4 bases from V and 4 bases from J; bases unmatched to any gene: 9. This chain's CDR3 is CASSSGGGTSGYNEQFF. CDR3 in DNA: TGTGCCAGCAGCTCGGGCGGCGGGACTAGCGGATACAATGAGCAGTTCTTC.

The V gene is TRBV11-2, the J gene TRBJ2-2; 8 bases line up with TRBD1. Germline loops: CDR1 SGHAT, CDR2 FQNNGV. This CDR3 is 15 amino acids long. Losses at the gene ends were 5 bases for V and 6 bases for J; bases not matched to a gene: 8. As DNA, the CDR3 is TGTGCCAGCAGCCCCGACAGGGGTTGGGCCGGGGAGCTGTTTTTT. Its translation: CASSPDRGWAGELFF.

The rearrangement links TRBV29-1 to TRBJ2-1, with 7 bases lining up with TRBD2. V trimming: 0 bases; J trimming: 2 bases; junction bases outside the gene matches: 4. CDR3 size: 15 residues. Germline V gives CDR1 SQVTM, CDR2 ANQGSEA. CDR3 protein: CSVEDPSGAYNEQFF. The CDR3 nucleotides are TGCAGCGTTGAAGACCCTAGCGGAGCCTACAATGAGCAGTTCTTC.

This clone was counted a few times. The chain recombines TRBV12-5 with TRBJ2-1; TRBD2 agrees at 9 bases. Germline assignment: CDR1 LGHNT and CDR2 FRNRAP. The CDR3 length is 15 residues. After removal of 3 bases from V and 1 base from J, the junction contained 1 base not matched to a gene. The CDR3, as DNA: TGTGCTAGTGGTTTACTAGCGGGTTCCTACAATGAGCAGTTCTTC. This sequence encodes CASGLLAGSYNEQFF.

This clone showed up just a few times. The chain uses TRBV30 and TRBJ1-4, with D unresolved. Between the trimmed V and J ends, which lost 2 bases and 3 bases, there was a span of 7 bases. Germline loops: CDR1 GTSNPN, CDR2 SVGIG (reference sequence). The CDR3 consists of 13 residues. CDR3 loop: CAWSSLSNEKLFF. The CDR3, as DNA: TGTGCCTGGAGTAGCCTCTCTAATGAAAAACTGTTTTTT.

This chain connects TRBV5-1 to TRBJ2-7, with 8 bases fitting TRBD1. The CDR3 covers 16 residues. CDR1 is SGHRS and CDR2 is YFSETQ in the germline V gene. V dropped 4 bases and J dropped 7; count of bases not matched to a gene: 16. The CDR3 DNA is TGCGCCAGCAGCGGAACCGGGACAGGAGCACTGGGGGAGCAGTACTTC. As protein: CASSGTGTGALGEQYF.

The chain combines TRBV7-9 with TRBJ2-5, with 8 nucleotides matching TRBD2. The CDR3 runs to 15 residues. The V gene's germline CDR1 is SEHNR and CDR2 FQNEAQ (reference sequence). V lost 2 bases and J lost 7; bases outside the gene matches: 9. The CDR3 sequence is CASSLWGGGKGTQYF. For the CDR3, the DNA is TGTGCCAGCAGCTTATGGGGCGGGGGGAAAGGGACCCAGTACTTC.

J is TRBJ2-5 and V is TRBV29-1; D remains unclear. With 4 bases removed from V and 2 bases from J, the gap between germline ends came to 11 bases. Germline CDR1 and CDR2: SQVTM and ANQGSEA. The CDR3 loop spans 13 amino acids. CDR3 coding DNA: TGCAGCGTTGTTCGGTTTTTACAAGAGACCCAGTACTTC. It specifies CSVVRFLQETQYF.

V and J are TRBV28 and TRBJ2-7; TRBD2 aligns across 9 bases. The V segment lost 7 bases and the J segment 6 bases; nucleotides outside the gene matches: 13. CDR3 size: 15 residues. Germline V lookup: CDR1 MDHEN, CDR2 SYDVKM. CDR3: CASTPWGTSFPEQYF. The DNA for the CDR3 is TGTGCCAGCACCCCCTGGGGGACTAGCTTTCCCGAGCAGTACTTC.

J is TRBJ2-2 and V is TRBV4-1, with D possibly being TRBD1 (6 bases). The CDR3 runs to 17 residues. Germline values: CDR1 MGHRA, CDR2 YSYEKL. V gave up 4 bases and J gave up 0 bases, with 15 bases separating them. The CDR3 region is CASSPLPHRANTGELFF. The CDR3 region has the DNA TGCGCCAGCAGCCCCCTCCCACACAGGGCGAACACCGGGGAGCTGTTTTTT.

The rearrangement joins TRBV28 to TRBJ2-5; 7 bases fit TRBD2. The DNA end is more similar to TRBJ2-7, so the J call may be wrong. In germline, CDR1 is MDHEN, CDR2 SYDVKM. The CDR3 length is 15 residues. This CDR3 reads CASSFSAGVKNEQYF. The CDR3 nucleotides are TGTGCCAGCAGTTTCTCTGCGGGAGTAAAGAACGAGCAGTACTTC.

The chain uses TRBV2 and TRBJ2-5, with 7 nucleotides matching TRBD1. With V trimmed by 8 bases and J by 9 bases, 12 bases remained unmatched. This CDR3 contains 13 residues. The V gene's germline CDR1 is SNHLY and CDR2 FYNNEI. CDR3: CASLQDRNLAQYF. DNA of the CDR3: TGTGCCAGCTTGCAGGACAGGAACCTGGCCCAGTACTTC. Drawing the rest from reference TRBV2 and TRBJ2-5, the complete variable domain is EPEVTQTPSHQVTQMGQEVILRCVPISNHLYFYWYRQILGQKVEFLVSFYNNEISEKSEIFDDQFSVERPDGSNFTLKIRSTKLEDSAMYFCASLQDRNLAQYFGPGTRLLVL.

The chain employs TRBV5-6 and TRBJ2-2; D ambiguous. CDR3 length: 15 residues. The V gene lost 0 bases and the J gene lost 6 bases, with 12 bases spanning the gap. The V gene's germline CDR1 is SGHDT and CDR2 YYEEEE. CDR3 protein: CASSLVVPSAGELFF. In DNA form, the CDR3 reads TGTGCCAGCAGCTTGGTAGTTCCCAGCGCCGGGGAGCTGTTTTTT.